Each of the 9 T cell receptor beta chains below was sequenced from the same sample in a study of human T cells and chemical hapten exposure. Time point of the sample: pre-sensitization, week 0. This sample's treatment: therapeutic diphenylcyclopropenone sensitization with weekly scalp DPC. TCRdb called the RACE reads again in MiXCR, with one record for every CDR3 protein. The sample contains about 120,000 distinct CDR3 sequences, roughly 12% of which appear only once. Sequenced here: whole blood, sampled in connection with sensitization to the hapten diphenylcyclopropenone (DPC). The receptor source for this set is a woman aged 18-29 years with alopecia areata. Some clones in this sample may be carry-over from other donors' samples.

Only a few counts were recorded for this clonotype. The rearrangement links TRBV9 to TRBJ2-3, with D possibly being TRBD1 (5 bases). Germline V CDR1 and CDR2: SGDLS, YYNGEE. Trimming removed 4 bases from V and 4 bases from J, with 10 bases in between. CDR3 size: 13 residues. The DNA of the CDR3 is TGTGCCAGCAGCCCAGGGCTCGCAGATACGCAGTATTTT. It codes for CASSPGLADTQYF.

The sample holds a few counts of this clonotype. The rearrangement links TRBV7-8 to TRBJ2-3; no firm D call. From germline, CDR1 is SGHVS and CDR2 FQNEAQ. This CDR3 has 12 residues. V lost 2 bases and J 14 bases, leaving 14 bases between the germline ends. The CDR3 region is CASSLYGQCPYF. The CDR3 nucleotides are TGTGCCAGCAGCTTATATGGGCAGTGTCCGTATTTT.

The table lists this clonotype with a few counts. V and J are TRBV6-5 and TRBJ2-5, with 9 bases matching TRBD2. J gave up 4 bases and V 4 bases, and 1 base lay outside the gene matches. The germline V gene has CDR1 MNHEY and CDR2 SVGAGI. The CDR3 is 13 residues long. The CDR3 sequence is CASSSGLAETQYF. The CDR3, as DNA: TGTGCCAGCAGTTCGGGACTAGCAGAGACCCAGTACTTC.

This clonotype was counted a few times. The rearrangement links TRBV20-1 to TRBJ1-3; TRBD1 agrees at 9 bases. J lost 8 bases, V lost 4 bases, and 6 bases had no gene match. This CDR3 has 13 residues. CDR1 and CDR2 (germline): DFQATT, SNEGSKA (reference sequence). The CDR3 loop reads CSAKGQGTDTIYF. The CDR3 nucleotides are TGCAGTGCTAAGGGACAGGGCACGGACACCATATATTTT.

The chain uses TRBV5-1 and TRBJ2-2; TRBD2 matches at 7 bases. In germline, CDR1 is SGHRS, CDR2 YFSETQ. With V trimmed by 2 bases and J by 0 bases, 4 bases remained unmatched. This CDR3 contains 16 residues. The CDR3 DNA follows: TGCGCCAGCAGCTTCGGACTAGGCACGAACACCGGGGAGCTGTTTTTT. Protein sequence: CASSFGLGTNTGELFF.

This clonotype was seen many times. The chain uses TRBV9 and TRBJ2-1; 8 bases line up with TRBD1. The V and J ends lost 3 bases and 7 bases, in that order; junction bases with no gene match: 9. The CDR3 is 15 residues long. Germline V CDR1 and CDR2: SGDLS, YYNGEE. Written as DNA, the CDR3 is TGTGCCAGCAGCGAGGACAGGGTATCACGGAATGAGCAGTTCTTC. Residues: CASSEDRVSRNEQFF.

V and J are TRBV5-5 and TRBJ1-5; possibly TRBD1 for D (6 bases). Trimming cost V 0 bases and J 6 bases, with 13 bases left between them. Germline lookup yields CDR1 SGHKS and CDR2 YYEKEE (reference sequence). CDR3 size: 15 residues. The CDR3 sequence: CASSLALGRGQPQHF. CDR3 DNA sequence: TGTGCCAGCAGCTTGGCTCTCGGCAGGGGTCAGCCCCAGCATTTT.

This clonotype has only a few counts. The V call is TRBV3-1, the J call TRBJ1-6; D possibly corresponds to TRBD1 (5 bases). Germline V lookup: CDR1 LGHDT, CDR2 YNNKEL (reference sequence). The CDR3 is 15 residues long. V gave up 3 bases and J gave up 9 bases, with 15 bases separating them. CDR3 DNA: TGTGCCAGCAGCCAGGTGAACAGGAAAAGTTCACCCCTCCACTTT. It specifies CASSQVNRKSSPLHF.

The chain is built from TRBV9 and TRBJ1-2; the D gene is possibly TRBD1 (6 bases). CDR1 SGDLS and CDR2 YYNGEE come from the germline V gene. The CDR3 is made up of 14 amino acids. V lost 4 bases to trimming and J lost 2 bases, with 12 bases between them. The CDR3 DNA follows: TGTGCCAGCAGCTTCAGGACAGCCAACTATGGCTACACCTTC. Its translation is CASSFRTANYGYTF.